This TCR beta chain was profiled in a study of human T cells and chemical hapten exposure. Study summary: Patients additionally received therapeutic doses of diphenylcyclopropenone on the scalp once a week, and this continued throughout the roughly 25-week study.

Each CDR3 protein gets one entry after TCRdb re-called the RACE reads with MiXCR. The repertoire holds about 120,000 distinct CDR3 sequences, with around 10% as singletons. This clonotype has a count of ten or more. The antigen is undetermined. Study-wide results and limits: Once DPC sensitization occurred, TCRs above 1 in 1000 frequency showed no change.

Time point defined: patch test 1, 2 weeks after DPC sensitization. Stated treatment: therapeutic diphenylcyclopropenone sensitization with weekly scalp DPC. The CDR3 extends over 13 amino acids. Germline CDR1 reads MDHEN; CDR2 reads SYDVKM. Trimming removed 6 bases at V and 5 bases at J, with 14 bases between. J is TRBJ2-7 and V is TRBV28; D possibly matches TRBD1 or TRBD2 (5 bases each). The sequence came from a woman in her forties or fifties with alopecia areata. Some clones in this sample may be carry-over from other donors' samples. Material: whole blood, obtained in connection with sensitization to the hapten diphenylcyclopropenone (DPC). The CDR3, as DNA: TGTGCCAGCAGCGGGCCGAGGGGTGACGAGCAGTACTTC. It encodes CASSGPRGDEQYF.